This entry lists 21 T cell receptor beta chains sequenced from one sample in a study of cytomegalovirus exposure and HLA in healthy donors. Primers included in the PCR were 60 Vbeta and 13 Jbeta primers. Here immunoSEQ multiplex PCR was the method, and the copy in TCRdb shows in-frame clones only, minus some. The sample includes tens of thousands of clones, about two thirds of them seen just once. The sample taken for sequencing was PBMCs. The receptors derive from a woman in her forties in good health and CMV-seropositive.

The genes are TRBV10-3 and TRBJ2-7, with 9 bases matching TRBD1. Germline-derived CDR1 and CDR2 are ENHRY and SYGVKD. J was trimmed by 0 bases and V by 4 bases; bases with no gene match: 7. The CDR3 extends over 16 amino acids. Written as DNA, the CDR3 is TGTGCCATCAGTGCGGCACAGGGGGCTTCCTCCTACGAGCAGTACTTC. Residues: CAISAAQGASSYEQYF.

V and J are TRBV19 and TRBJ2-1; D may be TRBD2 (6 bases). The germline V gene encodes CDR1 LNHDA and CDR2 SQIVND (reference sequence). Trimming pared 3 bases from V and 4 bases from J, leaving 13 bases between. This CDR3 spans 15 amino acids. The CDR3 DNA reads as TGTGCCAGTAGTATCGGCAGGGCGGGATACAATGAGCAGTTCTTC. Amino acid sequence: CASSIGRAGYNEQFF.

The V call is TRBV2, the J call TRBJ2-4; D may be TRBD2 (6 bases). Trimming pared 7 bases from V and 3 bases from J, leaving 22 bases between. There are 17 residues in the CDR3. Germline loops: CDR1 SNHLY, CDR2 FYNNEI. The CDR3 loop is CASIAGTLDSGKNIQYF. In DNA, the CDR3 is TGTGCCAGCATTGCGGGGACCCTAGACTCCGGCAAAAACATTCAGTACTTC.

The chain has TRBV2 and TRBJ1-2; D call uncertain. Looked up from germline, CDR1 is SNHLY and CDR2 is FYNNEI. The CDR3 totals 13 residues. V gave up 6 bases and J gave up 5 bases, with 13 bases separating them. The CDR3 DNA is TGTGCCAGCAGGGCCAACGGCGGGTATGGCTACACCTTC. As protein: CASRANGGYGYTF.

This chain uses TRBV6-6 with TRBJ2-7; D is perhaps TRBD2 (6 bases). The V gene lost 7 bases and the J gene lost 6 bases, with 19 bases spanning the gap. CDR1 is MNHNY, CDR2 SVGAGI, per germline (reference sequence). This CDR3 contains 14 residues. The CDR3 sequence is CASKPGLPSTEQYF. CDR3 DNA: TGTGCCAGCAAACCGGGACTCCCCTCAACCGAGCAGTACTTC.

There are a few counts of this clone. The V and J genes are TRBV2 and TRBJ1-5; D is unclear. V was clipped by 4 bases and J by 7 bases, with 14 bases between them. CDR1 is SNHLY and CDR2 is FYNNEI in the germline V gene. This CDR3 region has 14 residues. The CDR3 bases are TGTGCCAGCAGTGCGCTAACCCCAGGCCAGCCCCAGCATTTT. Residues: CASSALTPGQPQHF. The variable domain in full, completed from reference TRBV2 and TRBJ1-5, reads EPEVTQTPSHQVTQMGQEVILRCVPISNHLYFYWYRQILGQKVEFLVSFYNNEISEKSEIFDDQFSVERPDGSNFTLKIRSTKLEDSAMYFCASSALTPGQPQHFGDGTRLSIL.

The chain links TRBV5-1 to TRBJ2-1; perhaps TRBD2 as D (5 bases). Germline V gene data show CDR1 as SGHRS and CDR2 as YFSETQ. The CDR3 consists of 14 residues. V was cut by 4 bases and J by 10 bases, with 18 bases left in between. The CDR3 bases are TGCGCCAGCAGCACACTTCCTGAAGAGGGCGAGCAGTTCTTC. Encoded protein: CASSTLPEEGEQFF.

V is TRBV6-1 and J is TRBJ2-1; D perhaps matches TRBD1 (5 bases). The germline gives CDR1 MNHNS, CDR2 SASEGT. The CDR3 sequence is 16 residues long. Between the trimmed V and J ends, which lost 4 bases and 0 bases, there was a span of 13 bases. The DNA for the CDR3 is TGTGCCAGCAGTGGAGGTAGGGGCGCCTCCTACAATGAGCAGTTCTTC. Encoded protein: CASSGGRGASYNEQFF.

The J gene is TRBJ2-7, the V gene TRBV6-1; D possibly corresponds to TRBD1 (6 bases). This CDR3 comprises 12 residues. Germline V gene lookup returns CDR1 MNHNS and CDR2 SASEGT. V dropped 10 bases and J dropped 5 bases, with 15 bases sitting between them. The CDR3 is CATWNGGHEQYF. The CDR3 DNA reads TGTGCCACATGGAATGGGGGCCACGAGCAGTACTTC.

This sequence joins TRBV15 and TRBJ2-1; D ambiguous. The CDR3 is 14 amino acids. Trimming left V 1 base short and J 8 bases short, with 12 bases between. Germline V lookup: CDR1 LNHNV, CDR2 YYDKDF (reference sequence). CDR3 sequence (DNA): TGTGCCACCAGCAGAGTAGAAATTAGTTATGAGCAGTTCTTC. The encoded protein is CATSRVEISYEQFF.

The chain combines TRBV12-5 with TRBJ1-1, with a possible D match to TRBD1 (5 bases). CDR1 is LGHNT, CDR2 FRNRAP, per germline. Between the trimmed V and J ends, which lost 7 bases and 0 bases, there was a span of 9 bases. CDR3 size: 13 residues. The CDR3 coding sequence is TGTGCTAGTGCCCCACAGGTGAACACTGAAGCTTTCTTT. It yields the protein CASAPQVNTEAFF.

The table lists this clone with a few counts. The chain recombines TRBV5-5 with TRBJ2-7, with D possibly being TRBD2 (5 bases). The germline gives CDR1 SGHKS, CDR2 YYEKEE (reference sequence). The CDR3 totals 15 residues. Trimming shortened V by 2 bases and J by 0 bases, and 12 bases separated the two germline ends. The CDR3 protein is CASSFVVGSSYEQYF. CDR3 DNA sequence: TGTGCCAGCAGCTTTGTCGTGGGGAGCTCCTACGAGCAGTACTTC.

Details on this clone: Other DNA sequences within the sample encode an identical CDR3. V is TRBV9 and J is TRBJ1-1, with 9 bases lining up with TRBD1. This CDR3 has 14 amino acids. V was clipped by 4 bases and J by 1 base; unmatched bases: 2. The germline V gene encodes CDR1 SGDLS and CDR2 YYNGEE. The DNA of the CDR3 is TGTGCCAGCAGCCCGACAGGGGGGAACACTGAAGCTTTCTTT. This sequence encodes CASSPTGGNTEAFF.

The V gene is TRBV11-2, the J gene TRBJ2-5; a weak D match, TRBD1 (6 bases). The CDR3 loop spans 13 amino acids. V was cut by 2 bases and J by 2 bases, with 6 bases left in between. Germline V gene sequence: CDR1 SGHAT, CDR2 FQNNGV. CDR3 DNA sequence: TGTGCCAGCAGCTTACAGGGGCAAGAGACCCAGTACTTC. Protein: CASSLQGQETQYF.

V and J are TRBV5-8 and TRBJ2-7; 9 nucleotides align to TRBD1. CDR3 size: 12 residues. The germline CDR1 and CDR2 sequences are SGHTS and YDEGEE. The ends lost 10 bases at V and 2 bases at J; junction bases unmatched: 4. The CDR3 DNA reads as TGTGCCCCCAGGGACAGGGCCTACGAGCAGTACTTC. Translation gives CAPRDRAYEQYF. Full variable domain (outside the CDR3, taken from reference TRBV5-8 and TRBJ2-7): EAGVTQSPTHLIKTRGQQATLRCSPISGHTSVYWYQQALGLGLQFLLWYDEGEERNRGNFPPRFSGRQFPNYSSELNVNALELEDSALYLCAPRDRAYEQYFGPGTRLTVT.

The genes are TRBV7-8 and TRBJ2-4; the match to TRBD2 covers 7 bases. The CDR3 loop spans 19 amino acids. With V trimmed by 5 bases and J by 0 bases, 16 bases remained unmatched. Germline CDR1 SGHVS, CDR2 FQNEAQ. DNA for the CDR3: TGTGCCAGCAGCAGAACTAGCGTTCCGGGAGGACTAGCCAAAAACATTCAGTACTTC. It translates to CASSRTSVPGGLAKNIQYF.

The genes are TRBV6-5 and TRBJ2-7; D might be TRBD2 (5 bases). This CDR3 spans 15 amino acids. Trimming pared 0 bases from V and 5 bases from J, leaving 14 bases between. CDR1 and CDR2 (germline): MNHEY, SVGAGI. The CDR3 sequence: CASSYSSVGAHEQYF. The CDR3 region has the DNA TGTGCCAGCAGTTACTCGAGTGTGGGAGCGCACGAGCAGTACTTC.

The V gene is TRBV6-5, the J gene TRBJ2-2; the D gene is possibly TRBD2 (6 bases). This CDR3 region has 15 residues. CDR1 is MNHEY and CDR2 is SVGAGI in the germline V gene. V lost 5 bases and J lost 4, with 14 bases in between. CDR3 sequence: CASSVPSSGTGELFF. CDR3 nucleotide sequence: TGTGCCAGCAGTGTCCCGAGTAGCGGCACCGGGGAGCTGTTTTTT.

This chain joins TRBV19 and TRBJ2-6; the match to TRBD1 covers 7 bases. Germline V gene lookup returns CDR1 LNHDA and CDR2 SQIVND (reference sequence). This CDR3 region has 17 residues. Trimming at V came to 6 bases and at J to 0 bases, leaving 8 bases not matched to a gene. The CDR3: CASRLGQRYSGANVLTF. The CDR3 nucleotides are TGTGCCAGTAGATTGGGACAGCGATACTCTGGGGCCAACGTCCTGACTTTC.

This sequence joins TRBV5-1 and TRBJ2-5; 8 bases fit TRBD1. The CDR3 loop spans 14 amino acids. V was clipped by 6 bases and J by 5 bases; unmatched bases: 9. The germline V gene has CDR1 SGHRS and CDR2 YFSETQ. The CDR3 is CASTQGAVKETQYF. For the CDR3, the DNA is TGCGCCAGCACCCAGGGGGCGGTTAAGGAGACCCAGTACTTC.

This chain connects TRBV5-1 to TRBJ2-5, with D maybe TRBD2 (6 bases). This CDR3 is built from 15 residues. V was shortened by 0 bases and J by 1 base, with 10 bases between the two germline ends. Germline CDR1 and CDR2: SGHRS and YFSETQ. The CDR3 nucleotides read TGCGCCAGCAGCTTGGGTCTTAGCGGCCAAGAGACCCAGTACTTC. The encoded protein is CASSLGLSGQETQYF.